A single T cell receptor beta chain is shown here with its context. Its antigen is as yet unknown. The data originate from a study of T cells in Graves' hyperthyroidism and ophthalmopathy. Trimming removed 5 bases from V and 0 bases from J, with 10 bases in between. The CDR3 covers 15 residues. CDR1 and CDR2 from the germline V gene are MNHNS and SASEGT. No ophthalmopathy progression within 18 months constituted stable Graves' hyperthyroidism. Newly diagnosed hyperthyroidism, duration under 2 months, in patients aged 18 to 65. Each 10 ml fresh peripheral blood draw supplied the PBMCs. Amplification of TCR beta CDR3 regions used RNA as the template. When the TCR CDR3 underwent first-round RT-PCR, the HTBI primer set was used. A single record per CDR3 protein comes from TCRdb applying MiXCR to the multiplex PCR reads. The sample has around 420,000 distinct CDR3 sequences, roughly 14% seen once; the top ten hold around 7.3%.

Findings and caveats of the study: In blood, most of the thyroid clonotypes expanded above 0.001 were also present.

The gene calls are TRBV6-1 and TRBJ1-4; D gene uncertain. The material sequenced was blood. This TCR came from a woman aged 18 to 35 with Graves' hyperthyroidism. CDR3 sequence: CASSSQPATNEKLFF. The CDR3 DNA sequence: TGTGCCAGCAGTTCCCAGCCCGCAACTAATGAAAAACTGTTTTTT.